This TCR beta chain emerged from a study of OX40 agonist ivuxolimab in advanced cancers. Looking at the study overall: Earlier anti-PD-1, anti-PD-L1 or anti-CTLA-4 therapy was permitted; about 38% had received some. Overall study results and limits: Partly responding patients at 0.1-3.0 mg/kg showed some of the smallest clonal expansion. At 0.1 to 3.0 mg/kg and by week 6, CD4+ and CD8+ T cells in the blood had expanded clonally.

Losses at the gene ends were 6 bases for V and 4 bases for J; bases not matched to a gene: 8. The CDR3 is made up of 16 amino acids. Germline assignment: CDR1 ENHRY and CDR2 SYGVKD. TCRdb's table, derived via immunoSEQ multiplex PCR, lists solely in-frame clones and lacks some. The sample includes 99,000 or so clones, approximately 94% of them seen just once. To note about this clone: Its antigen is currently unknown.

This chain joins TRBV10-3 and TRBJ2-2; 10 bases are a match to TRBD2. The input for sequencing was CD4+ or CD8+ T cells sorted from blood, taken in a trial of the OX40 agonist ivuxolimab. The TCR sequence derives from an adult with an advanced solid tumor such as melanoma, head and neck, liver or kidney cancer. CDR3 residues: CAIRKALAGGTGELFF. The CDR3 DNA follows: TGTGCCATCAGGAAAGCTTTAGCGGGAGGCACCGGGGAGCTGTTTTTT.